The text below deals with one TCR beta chain. The record originates from a study of T cell repertoires in cytomegalovirus infection. From germline, CDR1 is MNHEY and CDR2 SVGAGI. V was cut by 2 bases and J by 3 bases, with 11 bases left in between. The CDR3 contains 15 residues. TCRdb reprocessed the reads via MiXCR and lists one record per CDR3 protein. The profile shows about 250,000 distinct CDR3 sequences, approximately 17% of them singletons. The specimen was CD8+ T cells from PBMCs. The sequence came from a human donor in good health (CMV status not recorded). Some clones in this sample may be carry-over from other donors' samples. The chain joins TRBV6-5 to TRBJ2-1; possible D gene TRBD2, 5 bases. The CDR3 coding sequence is TGTGCCAGCAGTTACCCGGGGAGCGGCTACAATGAGCAGTTCTTC. This translates into CASSYPGSGYNEQFF.